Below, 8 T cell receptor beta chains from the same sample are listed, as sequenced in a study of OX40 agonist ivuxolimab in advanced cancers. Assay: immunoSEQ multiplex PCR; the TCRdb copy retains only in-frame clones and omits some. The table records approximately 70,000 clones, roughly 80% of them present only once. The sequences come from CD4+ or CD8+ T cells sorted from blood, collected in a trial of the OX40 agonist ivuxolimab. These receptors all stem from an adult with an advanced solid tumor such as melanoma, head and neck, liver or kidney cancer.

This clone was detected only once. The CDR3 DNA is TGTGCCAGCAGCTTAAGGGCGGGAGGCTGGGATACGCAGTATTTT. Translation: CASSLRAGGWDTQYF. The chain employs TRBV11-2 and TRBJ2-3; 8 bases line up with TRBD2. With 2 bases clipped from V and 6 bases from J, the junction kept 7 bases outside the gene matches. The CDR3 is 15 amino acids. Per germline, CDR1 SGHAT and CDR2 FQNNGV.

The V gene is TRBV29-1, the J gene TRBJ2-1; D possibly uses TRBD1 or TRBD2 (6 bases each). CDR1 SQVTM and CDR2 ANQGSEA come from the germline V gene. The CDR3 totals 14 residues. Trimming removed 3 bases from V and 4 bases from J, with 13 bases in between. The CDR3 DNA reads TGCAGCGTTGAGGCAGGGGACTCATACAATGAGCAGTTCTTC. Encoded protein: CSVEAGDSYNEQFF.

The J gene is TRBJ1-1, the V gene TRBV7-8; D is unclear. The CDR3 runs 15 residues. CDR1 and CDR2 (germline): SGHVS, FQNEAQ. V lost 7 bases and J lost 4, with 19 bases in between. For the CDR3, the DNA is TGTGCCAGCACCCTGGGCACCCTTGGGTCCACTGAAGCTTTCTTT. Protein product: CASTLGTLGSTEAFF.

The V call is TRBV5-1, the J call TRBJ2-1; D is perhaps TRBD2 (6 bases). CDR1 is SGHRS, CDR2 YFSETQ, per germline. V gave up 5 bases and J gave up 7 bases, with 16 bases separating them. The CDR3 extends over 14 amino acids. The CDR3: CASRRDFSGNEQFF. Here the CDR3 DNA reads TGCGCCAGCAGACGGGACTTCTCTGGGAATGAGCAGTTCTTC.

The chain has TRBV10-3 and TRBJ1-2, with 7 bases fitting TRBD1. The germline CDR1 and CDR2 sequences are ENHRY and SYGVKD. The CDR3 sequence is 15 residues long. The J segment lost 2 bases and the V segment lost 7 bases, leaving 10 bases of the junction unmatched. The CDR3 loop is CAITKGQPTNYGYTF. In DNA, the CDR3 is TGTGCCATCACCAAGGGACAGCCGACGAACTATGGCTACACCTTC.

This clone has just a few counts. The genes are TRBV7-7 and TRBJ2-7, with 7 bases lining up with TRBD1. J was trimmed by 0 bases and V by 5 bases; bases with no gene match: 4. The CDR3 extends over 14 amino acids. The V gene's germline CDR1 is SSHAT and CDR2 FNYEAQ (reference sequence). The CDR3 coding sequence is TGTGCCAGCAGCCTGGGACAGCACTCCTACGAGCAGTACTTC. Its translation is CASSLGQHSYEQYF.

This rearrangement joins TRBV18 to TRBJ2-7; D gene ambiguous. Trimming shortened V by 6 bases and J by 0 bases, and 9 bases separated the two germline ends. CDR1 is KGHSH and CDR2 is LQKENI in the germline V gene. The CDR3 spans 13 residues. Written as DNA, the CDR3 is TGTGCCAGCTCGGTGACCAGCTCCTACGAGCAGTACTTC. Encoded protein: CASSVTSSYEQYF.

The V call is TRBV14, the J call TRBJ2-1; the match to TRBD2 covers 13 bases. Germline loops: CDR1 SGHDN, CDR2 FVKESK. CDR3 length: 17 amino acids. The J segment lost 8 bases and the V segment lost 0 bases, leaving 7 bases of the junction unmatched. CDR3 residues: CASSQDQGLAGRDEQFF. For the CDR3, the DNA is TGTGCCAGCAGCCAAGATCAGGGACTAGCGGGAAGGGATGAGCAGTTCTTC. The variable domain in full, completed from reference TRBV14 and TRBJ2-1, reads EAGVTQFPSHSVIEKGQTVTLRCDPISGHDNLYWYRRVMGKEIKFLLHFVKESKQDESGMPNNRFLAERTGGTYSTLKVQPAELEDSGVYFCASSQDQGLAGRDEQFFGPGTRLTVL.